The 24 T cell receptor beta chains presented below share a single source sample, sequenced in a study of blood T cell repertoires in COVID-19. Only in-frame clones appear in the TCRdb table, and some are missing; sequencing was by immunoSEQ multiplex PCR. This table holds about 30,000 clones, 83% found once. The sequencing input was peripheral blood. These receptors all stem from a human donor in a cohort sampled during active COVID-19.

CDR3 residues: CASSMGSRSEAFF. For the CDR3, the DNA is TGTGCCAGTAGTATGGGGAGTAGGTCTGAAGCTTTCTTT. The chain recombines TRBV19 with TRBJ1-1; D is unresolved. The ends were cut back, 3 bases at V and 6 bases at J, with 11 bases in the middle. Germline V gene sequence: CDR1 LNHDA, CDR2 SQIVND (reference sequence). The CDR3 has 13 amino acids.

The chain recombines TRBV9 with TRBJ2-2, with 9 bases aligning to TRBD1. J gave up 0 bases and V 0 bases, and 9 bases lay outside the gene matches. The CDR3 is 19 amino acids. Germline lookup yields CDR1 SGDLS and CDR2 YYNGEE. The CDR3 DNA sequence: TGTGCCAGCAGCGTAGAGTTAACAGGGGGCGAGGCGAACACCGGGGAGCTGTTTTTT. Protein sequence: CASSVELTGGEANTGELFF. Supplemented by reference TRBV9 and TRBJ2-2, the full variable domain reads DSGVTQTPKHLITATGQRVTLRCSPRSGDLSVYWYQQSLDQGLQFLIQYYNGEERAKGNILERFSAQQFPDLHSELNLSSLELGDSALYFCASSVELTGGEANTGELFFGEGSRLTVL.

DNA of the CDR3: TGTGCCAGCTCGATAACAGGGAGCACAGATACGCAGTATTTT. It is translated as CASSITGSTDTQYF. The chain couples TRBV18 to TRBJ2-3, with TRBD1 as a possible D gene (6 bases). The V gene lost 6 bases and the J gene lost 0 bases, with 10 bases spanning the gap. This CDR3 comprises 14 residues. Germline CDR1 and CDR2: KGHSH and LQKENI.

V is TRBV6-5 and J is TRBJ2-1, with 8 positions matching TRBD1. Germline V gives CDR1 MNHEY, CDR2 SVGAGI. There are 16 residues in the CDR3. V gave up 4 bases and J gave up 5 bases; unmatched junction bases: 10. CDR3 coding DNA: TGTGCCAGCAGTTTTGACCAGGGGGCAACAAACAATGAGCAGTTCTTC. This sequence encodes CASSFDQGATNNEQFF.

V is TRBV14 and J is TRBJ2-7; no reliable D call. Germline V CDR1 and CDR2: SGHDN, FVKESK. Trimming took off 2 bases at V and 7 bases at J, with 21 bases between the two ends. CDR3 length equals 16 residues. The CDR3 is CASSQFSRVVPHEQYF. CDR3 in DNA: TGTGCCAGCAGCCAATTCTCCCGGGTGGTTCCTCATGAGCAGTACTTC.

The genes are TRBV7-6 and TRBJ2-1; possibly TRBD2 for D (5 bases). With 5 bases removed from V and 6 bases from J, the gap between germline ends came to 17 bases. Germline V gives CDR1 SGHVS, CDR2 FNYEAQ. The CDR3 runs 15 residues. The DNA for the CDR3 is TGTGCCAGCAGCCCAAGTGGAGGATCTATCAATGAGCAGTTCTTC. It yields the protein CASSPSGGSINEQFF.

The chain employs TRBV5-1 and TRBJ1-2; D not certain. CDR1 is SGHRS, CDR2 YFSETQ, per germline. The CDR3 runs 12 residues. Trimming removed 2 bases at V and 6 bases at J, with 8 bases between. DNA for the CDR3: TGCGCCAGCAGCTTACTATTCGATGGCTACACCTTC. Encoded protein: CASSLLFDGYTF.

The CDR3 nucleotides read TGTGCCAGCAGCCATTTCAGGACAGGGGGCGCGAACACTGAAGCTTTCTTT. Encoded protein: CASSHFRTGGANTEAFF. The J gene is TRBJ1-1, the V gene TRBV3-1 (or the pseudogene TRBV3-2); 11 bases line up with TRBD1. V was pared by 3 bases and J by 1 base, with 7 bases of the junction left unmatched. The CDR3 has 17 residues. From germline, CDR1 is LGHDT and CDR2 YNNKEL (reference sequence).

The chain is built from TRBV15 and TRBJ2-1; TRBD1 aligns across 9 bases. The junction had 12 bases not matched to a gene; V was cut back by 3 bases and J by 6 bases. The germline V gene encodes CDR1 LNHNV and CDR2 YYDKDF (reference sequence). The CDR3 spans 17 residues. CDR3 amino acids: CATSRGRTGGAANEQFF. The CDR3 DNA reads TGTGCCACCAGCAGGGGGCGTACAGGGGGCGCGGCCAATGAGCAGTTCTTC.

The rearrangement joins TRBV15 to TRBJ2-7; TRBD2 aligns across 9 bases. The length of the CDR3 is 14 residues. The J segment lost 2 bases and the V segment lost 6 bases, leaving 5 bases of the junction unmatched. Germline-derived CDR1 and CDR2 are LNHNV and YYDKDF (reference sequence). CDR3 DNA: TGTGCCACCAGGTCGGCGGGAGGGACCTACGAGCAGTACTTC. It encodes CATRSAGGTYEQYF.

The genes are TRBV5-5 and TRBJ1-4, with D uncertain. CDR1 and CDR2 from the germline V gene are SGHKS and YYEKEE (reference sequence). The CDR3 extends over 14 amino acids. Trimming removed 4 bases at V and 7 bases at J, with 14 bases between. The chain's CDR3 is CASSQYDTAEKLFF. The DNA for the CDR3 is TGTGCCAGCAGCCAGTACGACACAGCTGAAAAACTGTTTTTT.

The chain carries TRBV29-1 and TRBJ2-7, with 7 bases lining up with TRBD1. This CDR3 has 13 amino acids. CDR1 is SQVTM, CDR2 ANQGSEA, per germline. Germline trimming cut 4 bases from V and 3 bases from J; bases unmatched to any gene: 6. The CDR3 nucleotides are TGCAGCGTTGTGGGTAGGGGGCACTACGAGCAGTACTTC. Its translation: CSVVGRGHYEQYF.

V and J are TRBV11-2 and TRBJ1-5, with no clear D. This CDR3 comprises 13 residues. V dropped 1 base and J dropped 5 bases, with 6 bases sitting between them. From germline, CDR1 is SGHAT and CDR2 FQNNGV. CDR3 residues: CASSLALYQPQHF. DNA for the CDR3: TGTGCCAGCAGCTTAGCCCTTTATCAGCCCCAGCATTTT.

The rearrangement joins TRBV5-6 to TRBJ2-3; 7 bases are a match to TRBD2. Germline V gives CDR1 SGHDT, CDR2 YYEEEE. J was trimmed by 2 bases and V by 3 bases; bases with no gene match: 9. CDR3 length equals 16 residues. CDR3 sequence: CASSSRGLRPTDTQYF. CDR3 nucleotide sequence: TGTGCCAGCAGCTCAAGGGGACTACGTCCCACAGATACGCAGTATTTT.

In DNA form, the CDR3 reads TGTGCCAGCAGTTTAAAACTCAACTCCTACAATGAGCAGTTCTTC. Residues: CASSLKLNSYNEQFF. The V call is TRBV6-5, the J call TRBJ2-1; no clear D gene. The V end was cut by 4 bases, the J end by 0 bases, with 10 bases between. The CDR3 is 15 amino acids. Germline-derived CDR1 and CDR2 are MNHEY and SVGAGI.

V is TRBV4-1 and J is TRBJ2-7, with TRBD1 as a possible D gene (6 bases). Trimming removed 1 base from V and 2 bases from J, with 12 bases in between. The CDR3 loop spans 15 amino acids. Per germline, CDR1 MGHRA and CDR2 YSYEKL. CDR3 residues: CASSQGAQGTYEQYF. CDR3 coding DNA: TGCGCCAGCAGCCAAGGGGCACAGGGTACCTACGAGCAGTACTTC.

This rearrangement joins TRBV6-2 or TRBV6-3 to TRBJ2-3; 14 bases are a match to TRBD2. V was pared by 2 bases and J by 4 bases, with 2 bases of the junction left unmatched. The CDR3 sequence is 16 residues long. Per the germline V gene, CDR1 is MNHEY and CDR2 is SVGEGT. CDR3 loop: CASSYGTSGSPDTQYF. CDR3 sequence (DNA): TGTGCCAGCAGTTACGGGACTAGCGGGAGCCCAGATACGCAGTATTTT.

This chain links TRBV4-2 with TRBJ2-1, with D maybe TRBD2 (6 bases). The V and J ends lost 0 bases and 7 bases respectively, with 13 bases between them. Germline V CDR1 and CDR2: LGHNA, YNFKEQ. The CDR3 totals 15 residues. The CDR3: CASSQDWGSGNEQFF. In nucleotides, the CDR3 is TGTGCCAGCAGCCAAGATTGGGGTAGCGGTAATGAGCAGTTCTTC.

This chain uses TRBV7-9 with TRBJ2-7, with D possibly matching TRBD1 (5 bases). Trimming stripped 5 bases from V and 11 bases from J, with 22 bases between. The CDR3 has 14 residues. Germline loops: CDR1 SEHNR, CDR2 FQNEAQ (reference sequence). The CDR3 sequence: CASSLLGAPGEKYF. CDR3 nucleotides: TGTGCCAGCAGCCTCCTAGGGGCGCCCGGTGAGAAGTACTTC.

The chain has TRBV2 and TRBJ1-1; D is unclear. The CDR3 has 12 residues. Per germline, CDR1 SNHLY and CDR2 FYNNEI. Trimming removed 4 bases from V and 7 bases from J, with 10 bases in between. The CDR3 loop reads CASSVTGNEAFF. As DNA, the CDR3 is TGTGCCAGCAGTGTGACGGGGAATGAAGCTTTCTTT.

V usage is TRBV7-2 and J usage is TRBJ2-1; 15 positions agree with TRBD2. The CDR3 length is 15 residues. V lost 3 bases and J lost 10; bases outside the gene matches: 4. Germline V gene sequence: CDR1 SGHTA, CDR2 FQGNSA. The CDR3 region is CASSFGLAGGHEQFF. The DNA of the CDR3 is TGTGCCAGCAGCTTTGGACTAGCGGGGGGGCACGAGCAGTTCTTC.

The rearrangement links TRBV10-3 to TRBJ1-2, with D unclear. The CDR3 runs 13 residues. V lost 4 bases and J 4 bases, leaving 10 bases between the germline ends. Germline CDR1 reads ENHRY; CDR2 reads SYGVKD. For the CDR3, the DNA is TGTGCCATCAGTGCTGGGAGTTCCTATGGCTACACCTTC. Encoded protein: CAISAGSSYGYTF.

The V and J genes are TRBV24-1 and TRBJ1-5; 7 bases map to TRBD1. This CDR3 comprises 15 residues. Germline V gives CDR1 KGHDR, CDR2 SFDVKD. Losses at the gene ends were 12 bases for V and 4 bases for J; bases not matched to a gene: 14. CDR3 nucleotides: TGTGCCGCAAGGGGGCGACGGTCCTATAATCAGCCCCAGCATTTT. This codes for CAARGRRSYNQPQHF.

This clone was picked up one time. In nucleotides, the CDR3 is TGCGCCAGCGCTGGGGGCGGGGGCAAAGAGACCCAGTACTTC. Translating gives CASAGGGGKETQYF. This chain joins TRBV10-2 and TRBJ2-5; a weak D match, TRBD2 (7 bases). The CDR3 totals 14 residues. V gave up 8 bases and J gave up 3 bases, with 16 bases separating them. Germline lookup yields CDR1 WSHSY and CDR2 SAAADI.